These 21 T cell receptor beta chains originate from one sample sequenced in a study. Tregs were sorted as CD4+CD25+CD127-/low cells. TCRdb independently ran MiXCR on the 5' RACE reads; one entry per CDR3 protein. The sample has about 43,000 distinct CDR3 sequences, over 20% seen once. The sample taken for sequencing was Tregs sorted from a lymph node. These receptors came from a female donor with breast cancer.

The genes are TRBV7-9 and TRBJ2-7; no clear D. Germline V gene data show CDR1 as SEHNR and CDR2 as FQNEAQ (reference sequence). The CDR3 has 13 amino acids. With 5 bases removed from V and 4 bases from J, the gap between germline ends came to 12 bases. CDR3 DNA sequence: TGTGCCAGCAGCCATCCTCAAGCTTACGAGCAGTACTTC. This encodes CASSHPQAYEQYF. Complete variable domain (other parts from reference TRBV7-9 and TRBJ2-7): DTGVSQNPRHKITKRGQNVTFRCDPISEHNRLYWYRQTLGQGPEFLTYFQNEAQLEKSRLLSDRFSAERPKGSFSTLEIQRTEQGDSAMYLCASSHPQAYEQYFGPGTRLTVT.

Remarks on this clonotype: A much larger clone is a single base away; this may be a read error. The chain employs TRBV4-1 and TRBJ1-2, with 9 bases lining up with TRBD1. The junction had 6 bases not matched to a gene; V was cut back by 4 bases and J by 3 bases. The CDR3 totals 15 residues. Germline loops: CDR1 MGHRA, CDR2 YSYEKL. The CDR3 coding sequence is TGCGCCAGCAGCCTAAGGACAGGGGCTGACTATGGCTACACCTTC. This codes for CASSLRTGADYGYTF.

This clonotype was observed a handful of times. The chain couples TRBV9 to TRBJ2-2; D possibly matches TRBD1 or TRBD2 (6 bases each). V was trimmed by 3 bases and J by 3 bases, leaving 15 bases between them. From germline, CDR1 is SGDLS and CDR2 YYNGEE. The CDR3 consists of 16 residues. CDR3 sequence: CASSAGGRPDTGELFF. The CDR3 coding sequence is TGTGCCAGCAGCGCCGGGGGCAGGCCGGACACCGGGGAGCTGTTTTTT.

The V and J genes are TRBV6-1 and TRBJ2-1; D is tentatively TRBD1 or TRBD2 (5 bases each). Germline V gives CDR1 MNHNS, CDR2 SASEGT. Trimming removed 10 bases at V and 4 bases at J, with 11 bases between. This CDR3 contains 12 residues. CDR3 coding DNA: TGTGCCATCGGGACCGGGTACAATGAGCAGTTCTTC. This encodes CAIGTGYNEQFF.

J is TRBJ2-7 and V is TRBV6-1; 7 bases agree with TRBD1. The V and J ends lost 7 bases and 1 base, in that order; junction bases with no gene match: 13. The CDR3 covers 16 residues. Germline assignment: CDR1 MNHNS and CDR2 SASEGT. CDR3 residues: CASMDIATGESYEQYF. For the CDR3, the DNA is TGTGCCAGCATGGACATTGCCACAGGGGAGTCCTACGAGCAGTACTTC.

Of note for this clonotype: A much larger clone sits a single nucleotide away, making a read error possible. The chain has TRBV2 and TRBJ2-4, with D perhaps assigned TRBD1 or TRBD2 (5 bases each). CDR3 length equals 14 residues. CDR1 and CDR2 from the germline V gene are SNHLY and FYNNEI. The CDR3 protein is CTSSKGDVRNIQYF. CDR3 bases: TGTACCAGCAGTAAAGGGGACGTGAGAAACATTCAGTACTTC.

V is TRBV5-1 and J is TRBJ1-1; no reliable D call. The CDR3 length is 17 residues. CDR1 and CDR2 from the germline V gene are SGHRS and YFSETQ. The V end lost 0 bases, the J end lost 1 base, and 16 bases lay between the germline ends. For the CDR3, the DNA is TGCGCCAGCAGCTTGGAGATCCGGCGGCTGGGGAACACTGAAGCTTTCTTT. It yields the protein CASSLEIRRLGNTEAFF.

The chain has TRBV13 and TRBJ2-7, with 12 bases matching TRBD2. The germline CDR1 and CDR2 sequences are PRHDT and FYEKMQ (reference sequence). CDR3 length: 15 residues. V trimming: 6 bases; J trimming: 6 bases; junction bases outside the gene matches: 9. The CDR3 nucleotides are TGTGCCAGCAGTGCTGGACTAGCGGGACTATCCGAGCAGTACTTC. Its protein product is CASSAGLAGLSEQYF.

This chain connects TRBV4-1 to TRBJ1-2; unclear D gene. This CDR3 contains 18 residues. The germline gives CDR1 MGHRA, CDR2 YSYEKL. The ends were cut back, 4 bases at V and 3 bases at J, with 24 bases in the middle. The CDR3 loop reads CASSLELPPSARYYGYTF. In DNA, the CDR3 is TGCGCCAGCAGCCTCGAACTCCCTCCTTCCGCGCGGTACTATGGCTACACCTTC.

A remark on this clonotype: This may be a read error: a much more frequent sequence differs by one nucleotide. V gene TRBV20-1 combines with J gene TRBJ2-7; 11 bases are a match to TRBD2. The CDR3 totals 16 residues. Germline V gene sequence: CDR1 DFQATT, CDR2 SNEGSKA (reference sequence). DNA of the CDR3: TGCAGTGCTGTTCCCCCTAGCGGGAGGTCCGCCTACGAGCAGCACTTC. It yields the protein CSAVPPSGRSAYEQHF.

This clonotype was picked up many times. The CDR3 DNA reads TGCGCCAGCAGCCAAGAATTTTTTCTTTTACGCGGGAGTGAGCGTACAGATACGCAGTATTTT. Protein: CASSQEFFLLRGSERTDTQYF. This chain uses TRBV4-1 with TRBJ2-3; TRBD2 aligns across 7 bases. With V trimmed by 0 bases and J by 3 bases, 21 bases remained unmatched. CDR1 MGHRA and CDR2 YSYEKL come from the germline V gene. CDR3 length: 21 residues.

In the case of this clonotype: A much larger clone is a single base away; this may be a read error. V is TRBV20-1 and J is TRBJ1-1; no firm D call. The CDR3 loop spans 13 amino acids. Germline CDR1 DFQATT, CDR2 SNEGSKA (reference sequence). The V gene lost 5 bases and the J gene lost 1 base, with 11 bases spanning the gap. Here the CDR3 reads CSASKTRNTEAFF. DNA for the CDR3: TGCAGTGCTTCAAAAACAAGGAACACTGAAGCTTTCTTT.

Written as DNA, the CDR3 is TGTGCCAGCAACCCGGGGAACACTGAAGCTTTCTTT. Its protein is CASNPGNTEAFF. The genes are TRBV9 and TRBJ1-1; the D is unclear. The CDR3 is 12 amino acids. Trimming pared 6 bases from V and 1 base from J, leaving 7 bases between. Germline V gene sequence: CDR1 SGDLS, CDR2 YYNGEE.

The gene calls are TRBV7-8 and TRBJ2-5; 7 bases agree with TRBD2. In germline, CDR1 is SGHVS, CDR2 FQNEAQ. With 6 bases clipped from V and 2 bases from J, the junction kept 12 bases outside the gene matches. The CDR3 is 16 amino acids. Written as DNA, the CDR3 is TGTGCCAGCAGTGCCGCTCGGACTAGTCTTCAAGAGACCCAGTACTTC. This gives the protein CASSAARTSLQETQYF.

V gene TRBV28 combines with J gene TRBJ2-3; D could derive from TRBD1 or TRBD2 (5 bases each). Germline V gene lookup returns CDR1 MDHEN and CDR2 SYDVKM. The length of the CDR3 is 15 residues. With 4 bases removed from V and 2 bases from J, the gap between germline ends came to 13 bases. The CDR3 loop is CASSSHRDPTDTQYF. CDR3 coding DNA: TGTGCCAGCAGTTCTCACCGGGACCCCACAGATACGCAGTATTTT.

The chain recombines TRBV9 with TRBJ2-7, with 8 bases identical to TRBD1. The V and J ends lost 0 bases and 0 bases, in that order; junction bases with no gene match: 8. CDR1 is SGDLS, CDR2 YYNGEE, per germline. This CDR3 comprises 17 residues. In DNA, the CDR3 is TGTGCCAGCAGCGTAGTTGCGGGACAGGCGTTCTCCTACGAGCAGTACTTC. Amino acids: CASSVVAGQAFSYEQYF.

This clonotype came up a few times. The gene calls are TRBV20-1 and TRBJ2-1, with D perhaps given as TRBD1 or TRBD2 (5 bases each). V lost 6 bases and J 6 bases, leaving 12 bases between the germline ends. Germline V gene sequence: CDR1 DFQATT, CDR2 SNEGSKA (reference sequence). The CDR3 covers 12 residues. CDR3 DNA: TGCAGTGCCCTCCGGGACCTCAATGAGCAGTTCTTC. It encodes CSALRDLNEQFF.

This clonotype was found a few times. This sequence joins TRBV29-1 and TRBJ2-3, with D unclear. CDR1 and CDR2 from the germline V gene are SQVTM and ANQGSEA. The CDR3 contains 13 residues. Trimming took off 1 base at V and 6 bases at J, with 11 bases between the two ends. CDR3 sequence: CSVEARGDDTQYF. The DNA of the CDR3 is TGCAGCGTTGAAGCCCGAGGCGACGATACGCAGTATTTT.

With regard to this clonotype: A much bigger clone sits one base away, suggesting this may be a read error. This rearrangement joins TRBV12-3 or TRBV12-4 to TRBJ1-5; TRBD1 aligns across 9 bases. CDR3 length: 14 amino acids. The CDR3 protein is CASSLRTGVQTQHF. The CDR3 DNA reads as TGTGCCAGCAGTTTACGGACAGGGGTTCAGACCCAGCATTTT.

This clonotype was seen ten or more times. The V call is TRBV7-3, the J call TRBJ2-5, with 8 bases fitting TRBD1. Germline V gene lookup returns CDR1 SGHTA and CDR2 FQGTGA. Trimming at V came to 4 bases and at J to 4 bases, leaving 5 bases not matched to a gene. This CDR3 has 14 amino acids. The chain's CDR3 is CASSSGQGGETQYF. CDR3 nucleotide sequence: TGTGCCAGCAGCTCCGGACAGGGCGGAGAGACCCAGTACTTC. The full variable domain, completed using reference TRBV7-3 and TRBJ2-5, is GAGVSQTPSNKVTEKGKYVELRCDPISGHTALYWYRQSLGQGPEFLIYFQGTGAADDSGLPNDRFFAVRPEGSVSTLKIQRTERGDSAVYLCASSSGQGGETQYFGPGTRLLVL.

This clonotype was seen at least ten times. V and J are TRBV6-5 and TRBJ2-4; the match to TRBD1 covers 7 bases. Germline-derived CDR1 and CDR2 are MNHEY and SVGAGI. This CDR3 comprises 16 residues. The V and J ends lost 6 bases and 2 bases, in that order; junction bases with no gene match: 10. In DNA form, the CDR3 reads TGTGCCAGCAGACAGGACAGGTTGAGGCCCAAAAACATTCAGTACTTC. Translating it yields CASRQDRLRPKNIQYF.